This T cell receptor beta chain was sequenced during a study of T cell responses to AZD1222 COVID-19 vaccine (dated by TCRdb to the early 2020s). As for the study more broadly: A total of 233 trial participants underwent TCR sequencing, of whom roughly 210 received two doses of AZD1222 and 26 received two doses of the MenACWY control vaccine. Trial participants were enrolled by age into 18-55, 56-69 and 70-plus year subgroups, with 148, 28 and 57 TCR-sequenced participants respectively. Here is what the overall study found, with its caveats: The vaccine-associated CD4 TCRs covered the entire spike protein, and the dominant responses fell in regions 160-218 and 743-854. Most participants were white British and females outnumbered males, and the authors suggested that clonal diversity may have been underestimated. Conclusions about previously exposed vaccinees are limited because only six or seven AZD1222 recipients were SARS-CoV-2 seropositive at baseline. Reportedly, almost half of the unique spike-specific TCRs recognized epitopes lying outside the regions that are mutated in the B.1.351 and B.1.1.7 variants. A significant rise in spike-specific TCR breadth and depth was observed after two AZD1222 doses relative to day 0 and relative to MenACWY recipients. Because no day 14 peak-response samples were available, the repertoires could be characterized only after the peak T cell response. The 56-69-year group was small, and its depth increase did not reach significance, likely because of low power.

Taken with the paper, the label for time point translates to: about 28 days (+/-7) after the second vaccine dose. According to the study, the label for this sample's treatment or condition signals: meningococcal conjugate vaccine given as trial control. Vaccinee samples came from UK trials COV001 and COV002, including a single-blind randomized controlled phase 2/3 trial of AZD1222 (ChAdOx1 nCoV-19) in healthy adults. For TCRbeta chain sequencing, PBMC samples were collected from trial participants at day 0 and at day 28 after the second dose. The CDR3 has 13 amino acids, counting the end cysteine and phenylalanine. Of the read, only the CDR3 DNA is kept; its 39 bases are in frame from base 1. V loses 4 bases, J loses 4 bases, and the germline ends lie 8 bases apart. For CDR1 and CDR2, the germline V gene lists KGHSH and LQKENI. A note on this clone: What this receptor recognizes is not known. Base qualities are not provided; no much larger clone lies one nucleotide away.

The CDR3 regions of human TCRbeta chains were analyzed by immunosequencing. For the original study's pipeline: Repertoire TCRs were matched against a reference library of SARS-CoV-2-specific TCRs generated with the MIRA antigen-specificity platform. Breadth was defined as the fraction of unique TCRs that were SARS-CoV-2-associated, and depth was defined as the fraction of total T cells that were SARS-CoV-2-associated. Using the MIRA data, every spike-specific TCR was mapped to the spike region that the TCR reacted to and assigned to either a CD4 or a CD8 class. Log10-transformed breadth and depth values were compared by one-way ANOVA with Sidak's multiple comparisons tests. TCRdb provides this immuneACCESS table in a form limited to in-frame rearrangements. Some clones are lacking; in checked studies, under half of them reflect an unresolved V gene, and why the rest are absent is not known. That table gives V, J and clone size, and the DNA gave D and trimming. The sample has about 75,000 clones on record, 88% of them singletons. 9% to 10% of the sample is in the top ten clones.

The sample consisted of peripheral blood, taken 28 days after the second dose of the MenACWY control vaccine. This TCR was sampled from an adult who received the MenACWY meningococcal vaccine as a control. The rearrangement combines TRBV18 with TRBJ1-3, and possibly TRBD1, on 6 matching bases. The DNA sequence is TGTGCCAGCTCACGGACAGAGGGAAACACCATATATTTT. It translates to CASSRTEGNTIYF.